The clone carrying this TCR beta chain came up once. As yet, its antigen is unknown. This record belongs to a study of early stage breast cancer tumors. Study context: Twelve of the 16 invasive tumors were ER+, PR+ and HER2-.

There are 18 residues in the CDR3. In germline, CDR1 is MGHRA, CDR2 YSYEKL. The trim removed 4 bases at V and 2 bases at J, leaving 16 bases unmatched. Measured with immunoSEQ multiplex PCR; TCRdb has only the in-frame clones, and not every one. The sample includes tens of thousands of clones, around 67% of them seen just once. Findings and caveats of the study: Comparing each tissue with blood distinguished tumor from normal in about 85% of the 16 patients. Tumors had approximately 2.5-fold higher T cell density and higher clonality than adjacent normal breast tissue. Commonly generated sequences made up most enriched TCRB sequences shared between patients.

This receptor was identified in a person aged 25 to 39 with breast cancer. The chain recombines TRBV4-1 with TRBJ2-7; 8 bases match TRBD2. Input material: breast tumor tissue. The CDR3 DNA reads as TGCGCCAGCAGCCTTACTAGCGGAAACCCGTCGGGCACCTACGAGCAGTACTTC. The encoded protein is CASSLTSGNPSGTYEQYF.